One and the same sample provided the 28 T cell receptor beta chains below, sequenced in a study of T cell responses to AZD1222 COVID-19 vaccine. The assay was immunoSEQ multiplex PCR, and TCRdb's table has in-frame clones only and misses some. The table records 180,000 or so clones, just over 90% of them present only once. The sample here was peripheral blood, taken 28 days after the second AZD1222 dose. The receptor set was obtained from an adult who received the AZD1222 COVID-19 vaccine.

This clone was seen just once. The chain links TRBV7-2 to TRBJ1-1; TRBD1 might be the D (5 bases). The CDR3 spans 14 residues. The V gene's germline CDR1 is SGHTA and CDR2 FQGNSA. V was pared by 1 base and J by 5 bases, with 11 bases between. CDR3 nucleotides: TGTGCCAGCAGCTTAGGGGCAGGGATTACTGAAGCTTTCTTT. It translates to CASSLGAGITEAFF. Looking up the rest from reference TRBV7-2 and TRBJ1-1 gives the full variable domain: GAGVSQSPSNKVTEKGKDVELRCDPISGHTALYWYRQSLGQGLEFLIYFQGNSAPDKSGLPSDRFSAERTGGSVSTLTIQRTQQEDSAVYLCASSLGAGITEAFFGQGTRLTVV.

This clone occurred a few times. This chain connects TRBV28 to TRBJ1-2; D is undetermined. Germline CDR1 reads MDHEN; CDR2 reads SYDVKM. V gave up 7 bases and J gave up 8 bases, with 14 bases separating them. The CDR3 length is 12 residues. The DNA for the CDR3 is TGTGCCAGCAAGGAAGATGGAGGCGGCTACACCTTC. It codes for CASKEDGGGYTF.

The chain carries TRBV5-5 and TRBJ2-5; the D is unclear. The germline V gene encodes CDR1 SGHKS and CDR2 YYEKEE (reference sequence). V lost 4 bases to trimming and J lost 2 bases, with 12 bases between them. The CDR3 sequence is 14 residues long. This CDR3 reads CASSAQDGQETQYF. The CDR3 DNA reads TGTGCCAGCAGCGCGCAGGACGGGCAAGAGACCCAGTACTTC.

The gene calls are TRBV5-6 and TRBJ2-2; D might be TRBD2 (6 bases). Per the germline V gene, CDR1 is SGHDT and CDR2 is YYEEEE. This CDR3 comprises 14 residues. The germline V and J ends were trimmed by 2 bases and 5 bases, with 10 bases remaining between them. The CDR3 loop reads CASSFGTPTGELFF. The CDR3 DNA reads as TGTGCCAGCAGCTTCGGGACTCCGACCGGGGAGCTGTTTTTT.

The genes are TRBV20-1 and TRBJ1-2; D perhaps matches TRBD1 (6 bases). The CDR3 length is 11 residues. V was cut by 5 bases and J by 6 bases, with 10 bases left in between. Germline V gene sequence: CDR1 DFQATT, CDR2 SNEGSKA (reference sequence). The CDR3 is CSAQGFHGYTF. Written as DNA, the CDR3 is TGCAGTGCTCAGGGGTTCCATGGCTACACCTTC.

This rearrangement joins TRBV4-1 to TRBJ1-3; possibly TRBD1 for D (5 bases). The V and J ends lost 2 bases and 4 bases respectively, with 12 bases between them. The V gene's germline CDR1 is MGHRA and CDR2 YSYEKL. The CDR3 consists of 15 residues. In nucleotides, the CDR3 is TGCGCCAGCAGCCAAAGAGGCAGGGTAGGAAACACCATATATTTT. Residues: CASSQRGRVGNTIYF.

The chain recombines TRBV7-9 with TRBJ1-2; TRBD1 matches at 9 bases. The germline V gene has CDR1 SEHNR and CDR2 FQNEAQ (reference sequence). This CDR3 spans 15 amino acids. With V trimmed by 5 bases and J by 4 bases, 8 bases remained unmatched. The CDR3 region has the DNA TGTGCCAGCAGCAACCGGGACAGGGCGGTCTATGGCTACACCTTC. It encodes CASSNRDRAVYGYTF.

The chain is built from TRBV9 and TRBJ1-5; D remains unclear. CDR1 and CDR2 (germline): SGDLS, YYNGEE. V gave up 2 bases and J gave up 0 bases, with 6 bases separating them. This CDR3 is 14 amino acids long. CDR3 in DNA: TGTGCCAGCAGCGTCGGACTTAGCAATCAGCCCCAGCATTTT. It is translated as CASSVGLSNQPQHF.

CDR3 residues: CASSPGTGGLSPLHF. DNA of the CDR3: TGTGCCAGCTCGCCCGGGACAGGGGGACTTTCACCCCTCCACTTT. V usage is TRBV18 and J usage is TRBJ1-6; 11 nucleotides agree with TRBD1. V shed 6 bases and J 9 bases; nucleotides not matched to a gene: 7. CDR1 is KGHSH and CDR2 is LQKENI in the germline V gene. This CDR3 is built from 15 residues.

The V and J genes are TRBV28 and TRBJ1-1; unclear D gene. Germline CDR1 reads MDHEN; CDR2 reads SYDVKM. V lost 2 bases and J lost 7, with 5 bases in between. This CDR3 has 11 residues. CDR3 protein: CASSLQFEAFF. The CDR3 DNA follows: TGTGCCAGCAGTTTACAGTTTGAAGCTTTCTTT.

The chain carries TRBV19 and TRBJ1-1; D remains unclear. The length of the CDR3 is 14 residues. V lost 0 bases and J lost 5, with 10 bases in between. The germline CDR1 and CDR2 sequences are LNHDA and SQIVND (reference sequence). CDR3 sequence: CASSIDSLGTEAFF. The CDR3 DNA is TGTGCCAGTAGTATAGACAGTCTGGGGACTGAAGCTTTCTTT.

The chain recombines TRBV4-1 with TRBJ2-1; 9 bases align to TRBD1. The trim removed 7 bases at V and 11 bases at J, leaving 9 bases unmatched. The CDR3 is 13 residues long. Looked up from germline, CDR1 is MGHRA and CDR2 is YSYEKL. The CDR3 here is CASTPRDRDKQFF. The CDR3 DNA reads as TGCGCCAGCACCCCGAGGGACAGGGACAAGCAGTTCTTC.

V and J are TRBV29-1 and TRBJ1-1, with TRBD1 as a possible D gene (5 bases). The germline gives CDR1 SQVTM, CDR2 ANQGSEA. Trimming removed 6 bases at V and 3 bases at J, with 8 bases between. The CDR3 runs 11 residues. DNA for the CDR3: TGCAGCGTGGGGACCTACACTGAAGCTTTCTTT. This gives the protein CSVGTYTEAFF.

The J gene is TRBJ2-7, the V gene TRBV20-1; D may be TRBD2 (6 bases). Germline-derived CDR1 and CDR2 are DFQATT and SNEGSKA (reference sequence). There are 11 residues in the CDR3. The V end lost 3 bases, the J end lost 7 bases, and 10 bases lay between the germline ends. CDR3 loop: CSASQEGEQYF. In DNA form, the CDR3 reads TGCAGTGCTAGTCAGGAGGGGGAGCAGTACTTC.

The V call is TRBV10-3, the J call TRBJ1-2, with a possible D match to TRBD1 (5 bases). Trimming removed 0 bases from V and 7 bases from J, with 12 bases in between. The CDR3 sequence is 14 residues long. CDR1 ENHRY and CDR2 SYGVKD come from the germline V gene. CDR3 in amino acids: CAISESDSRAGYTF. The CDR3 DNA follows: TGTGCCATCAGTGAGTCGGATTCCAGGGCTGGCTACACCTTC.

This chain links TRBV5-6 with TRBJ1-2; no definite D call. The CDR3 loop spans 12 amino acids. Trimming removed 1 base at V and 8 bases at J, with 9 bases between. Germline V gives CDR1 SGHDT, CDR2 YYEEEE. The CDR3 region is CASSLRVGGYTF. The CDR3 DNA reads as TGTGCCAGCAGCTTGCGGGTGGGAGGCTACACCTTC.

This chain joins TRBV18 and TRBJ1-5; D is possibly TRBD1 (5 bases). The ends were cut back, 2 bases at V and 7 bases at J, with 21 bases in the middle. The CDR3 contains 17 residues. Per the germline V gene, CDR1 is KGHSH and CDR2 is LQKENI. In DNA form, the CDR3 reads TGTGCCAGCTCACCAACCGGAGGGGTCAGCGGTAACCAGCCCCAGCATTTT. Amino acid sequence: CASSPTGGVSGNQPQHF.

This clone was counted only a few times. This chain connects TRBV27 to TRBJ2-7; 8 bases are a match to TRBD1. The length of the CDR3 is 14 residues. From germline, CDR1 is MNHEY and CDR2 SMNVEV (reference sequence). V lost 5 bases, J lost 0 bases, and 3 bases stayed unmatched. The CDR3 reads CASSLTGASYEQYF. The CDR3 region has the DNA TGTGCCAGCAGTCTGACAGGGGCCTCCTACGAGCAGTACTTC.

The chain couples TRBV3-1 (or the pseudogene TRBV3-2) to TRBJ2-1, with D uncertain. V shed 4 bases and J shed 8 bases, with 6 bases lying between them. Germline CDR1 reads LGHDT; CDR2 reads YNNKEL (reference sequence). The CDR3 length is 11 residues. CDR3 residues: CASSPGDEQFF. The CDR3 DNA reads TGTGCCAGCAGCCCCGGTGATGAGCAGTTCTTC.

CDR3 amino acids: CASSGQPNYGYTF. The CDR3 DNA follows: TGTGCCAGCTCCGGACAGCCGAACTATGGCTACACCTTC. The rearrangement links TRBV7-8 to TRBJ1-2; TRBD1 is a possible D gene (6 bases). This CDR3 is 13 amino acids long. With 8 bases removed from V and 2 bases from J, the gap between germline ends came to 12 bases. Germline V gives CDR1 SGHVS, CDR2 FQNEAQ.

The chain links TRBV5-1 to TRBJ2-1; a possible D gene is TRBD2 (6 bases). Germline V gives CDR1 SGHRS, CDR2 YFSETQ. The CDR3 covers 15 residues. Trimming took off 0 bases at V and 9 bases at J, with 16 bases between the two ends. The chain's CDR3 is CASSLAQGASVEQFF. CDR3 in DNA: TGCGCCAGCAGCTTGGCCCAGGGCGCTAGCGTTGAGCAGTTCTTC.

The chain joins TRBV4-3 to TRBJ1-2; 7 nucleotides agree with TRBD1. The CDR3 sequence is 14 residues long. V dropped 3 bases and J dropped 7; count of bases not matched to a gene: 8. The V gene's germline CDR1 is LGHNA and CDR2 YSLEER. CDR3 in amino acids: CASSHSRGRAGYTF. The CDR3, as DNA: TGCGCCAGCAGCCATTCTAGGGGGCGGGCTGGCTACACCTTC.

This clone was counted once. V usage is TRBV5-1 and J usage is TRBJ1-1; TRBD1 is a possible D gene (5 bases). CDR3 size: 17 residues. The V gene's germline CDR1 is SGHRS and CDR2 YFSETQ. V lost 4 bases, J lost 2 bases, and 21 bases lay in between. CDR3 nucleotide sequence: TGCGCCAGCAGCAAAGAACCATCCAGGGTCGTCAACACTGAAGCTTTCTTT. Translation: CASSKEPSRVVNTEAFF.

V and J are TRBV5-6 and TRBJ1-5, with TRBD1 matching 10 bases. In germline, CDR1 is SGHDT, CDR2 YYEEEE. Losses at the gene ends were 0 bases for V and 6 bases for J; bases not matched to a gene: 3. The CDR3 has 15 amino acids. This chain's CDR3 is CASSLGQGAFQPQHF. As DNA, the CDR3 is TGTGCCAGCAGCTTGGGACAGGGGGCGTTTCAGCCCCAGCATTTT.

The chain is built from TRBV18 and TRBJ2-1; D gene ambiguous. V was shortened by 2 bases and J by 6 bases, with 11 bases between the two germline ends. Looked up from germline, CDR1 is KGHSH and CDR2 is LQKENI. This CDR3 is 14 amino acids long. CDR3 bases: TGTGCCAGCTCACCAAACGAGAATCTCAATGAGCAGTTCTTC. Amino acid sequence: CASSPNENLNEQFF.

The rearrangement joins TRBV5-1 to TRBJ2-1; 8 bases agree with TRBD2. J gave up 4 bases and V 0 bases, and 9 bases lay outside the gene matches. This CDR3 is built from 17 residues. CDR1 and CDR2 from the germline V gene are SGHRS and YFSETQ. The CDR3 DNA reads TGCGCCAGCAGCTTGGGTGAGGGCGCTAGCGGGTACAATGAGCAGTTCTTC. As protein: CASSLGEGASGYNEQFF.

Here the CDR3 reads CASSHMNTEAFF. DNA for the CDR3: TGCGCCAGCAGCCACATGAACACTGAAGCTTTCTTT. This chain uses TRBV10-2 with TRBJ1-1; D unclear. The CDR3 is 12 amino acids. Germline V gene lookup returns CDR1 WSHSY and CDR2 SAAADI. Trimming pared 6 bases from V and 0 bases from J, leaving 5 bases between.

Only one count was recorded for this clone. This chain connects TRBV13 to TRBJ1-3; 7 nucleotides match TRBD1. V gave up 4 bases and J gave up 0 bases; unmatched junction bases: 9. The CDR3 covers 17 residues. Germline V gene data show CDR1 as PRHDT and CDR2 as FYEKMQ (reference sequence). The CDR3 region is CASSSEGTESSGNTIYF. The CDR3 nucleotides read TGTGCCAGCAGCTCCGAAGGGACAGAGAGCTCTGGAAACACCATATATTTT.